Sequencing of this T cell receptor beta chain was carried out in a study of cytomegalovirus exposure and HLA in healthy donors. The CDR3 has 13 residues. CDR1 is KGHSH, CDR2 LQKENI, per germline. The J segment lost 7 bases and the V segment lost 5 bases, leaving 6 bases of the junction unmatched. A multiplex PCR was run with 60 Vbeta primers and 13 Jbeta primers. The protocol was immunoSEQ multiplex PCR, while the TCRdb copy is restricted to in-frame clones and leaves out a portion. In the table there are more than 150,000 clones, roughly 87% of which are singletons. Sequencing input: PBMCs. V gene TRBV18 combines with J gene TRBJ2-7; the match to TRBD1 covers 9 bases. This TCR was recovered from a girl less than two years old in good health and CMV-seronegative. The CDR3 DNA follows: TGTGCCAGCTCATCGGACAGGGGAAGAGAGCAGTACTTC. Protein product: CASSSDRGREQYF.